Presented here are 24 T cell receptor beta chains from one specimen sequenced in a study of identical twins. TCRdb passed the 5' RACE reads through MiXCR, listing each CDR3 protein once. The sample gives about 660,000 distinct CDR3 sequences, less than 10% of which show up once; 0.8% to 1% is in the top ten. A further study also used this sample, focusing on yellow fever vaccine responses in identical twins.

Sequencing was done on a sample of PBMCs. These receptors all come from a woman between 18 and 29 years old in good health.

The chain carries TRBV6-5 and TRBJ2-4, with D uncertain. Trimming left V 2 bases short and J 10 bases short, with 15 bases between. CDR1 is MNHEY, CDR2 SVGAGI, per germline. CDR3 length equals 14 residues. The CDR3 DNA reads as TGTGCCAGCAGTTACGGGGTCAGCCCTGGAATTCAGTACTTC. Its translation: CASSYGVSPGIQYF.

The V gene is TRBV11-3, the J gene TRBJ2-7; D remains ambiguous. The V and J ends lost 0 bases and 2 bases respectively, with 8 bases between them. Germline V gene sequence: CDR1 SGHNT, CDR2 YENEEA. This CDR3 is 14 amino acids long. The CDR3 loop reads CASSLDPTTYEQYF. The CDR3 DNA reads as TGTGCCAGCAGCTTAGATCCCACGACCTACGAGCAGTACTTC.

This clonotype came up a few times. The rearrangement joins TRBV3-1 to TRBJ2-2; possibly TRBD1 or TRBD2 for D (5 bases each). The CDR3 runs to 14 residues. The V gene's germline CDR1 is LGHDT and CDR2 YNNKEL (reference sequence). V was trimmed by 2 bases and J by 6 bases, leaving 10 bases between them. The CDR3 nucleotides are TGTGCCAGCAGCCAACGAGGGGCGGCCGGGGAGCTGTTTTTT. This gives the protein CASSQRGAAGELFF.

The CDR3 DNA is TGTGCCTGGAGTGCTTACAGCTCCTACGAGCAGTACTTC. Translating it yields CAWSAYSSYEQYF. The gene calls are TRBV30 and TRBJ2-7; unclear D gene. Looked up from germline, CDR1 is GTSNPN and CDR2 is SVGIG (reference sequence). Deletions cut 1 base from V and 0 bases from J, with 7 bases between. This CDR3 contains 13 residues.

This chain's CDR3 is CAISESTVGGYNEQFF. The CDR3 DNA sequence: TGTGCCATCAGTGAGTCGACGGTGGGGGGATACAATGAGCAGTTCTTC. This chain joins TRBV10-3 and TRBJ2-1; TRBD2 is a possible D gene (6 bases). Trimming shortened V by 0 bases and J by 4 bases, and 13 bases separated the two germline ends. The CDR3 has 16 amino acids. Per germline, CDR1 ENHRY and CDR2 SYGVKD.

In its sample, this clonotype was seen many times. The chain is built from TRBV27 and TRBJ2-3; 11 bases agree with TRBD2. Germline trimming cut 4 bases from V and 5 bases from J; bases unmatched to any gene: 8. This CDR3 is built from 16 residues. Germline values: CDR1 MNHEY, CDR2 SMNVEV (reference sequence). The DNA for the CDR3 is TGTGCCAGCAGTTATTTAGCGGGGGGGCACGGAGATACGCAGTATTTT. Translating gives CASSYLAGGHGDTQYF.

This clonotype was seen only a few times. CDR3 amino acids: CASNTGQGGYEQYF. The CDR3 bases are TGTGCCAGCAATACGGGACAGGGGGGCTACGAGCAGTACTTC. The chain couples TRBV6-2 or TRBV6-3 to TRBJ2-7, with 11 positions matching TRBD1. CDR1 MNHEY and CDR2 SVGEGT come from the germline V gene. Trimming took 7 bases from V and 3 from J; bases not matched to a gene: 5. This CDR3 has 14 residues.

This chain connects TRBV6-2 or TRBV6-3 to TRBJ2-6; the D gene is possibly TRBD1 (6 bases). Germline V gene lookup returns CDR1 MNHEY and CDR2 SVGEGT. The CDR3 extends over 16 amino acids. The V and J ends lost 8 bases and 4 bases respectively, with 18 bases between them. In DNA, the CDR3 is TGTGCCAGCGAAGACAGGCTACGCACGGGGGCCAACGTCCTGACTTTC. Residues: CASEDRLRTGANVLTF.

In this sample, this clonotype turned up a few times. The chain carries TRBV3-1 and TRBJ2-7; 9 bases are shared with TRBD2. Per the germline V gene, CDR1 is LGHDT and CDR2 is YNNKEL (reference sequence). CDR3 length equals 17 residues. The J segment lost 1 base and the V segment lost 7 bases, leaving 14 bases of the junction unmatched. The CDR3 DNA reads TGTGCCAGCACCTATGTGGGTTGCGGGAGGGTTTCCTACGAGCAGTACTTC. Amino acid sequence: CASTYVGCGRVSYEQYF.

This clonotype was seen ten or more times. CDR3 bases: TGTGCCAGCAGCCAGCTAGCGGGAAATGAGCAGTTCTTC. This sequence encodes CASSQLAGNEQFF. This chain links TRBV7-6 with TRBJ2-1; TRBD2 matches 9 bases. This CDR3 is 13 amino acids long. J gave up 7 bases and V 5 bases, and 3 bases lay outside the gene matches. The V gene's germline CDR1 is SGHVS and CDR2 FNYEAQ.

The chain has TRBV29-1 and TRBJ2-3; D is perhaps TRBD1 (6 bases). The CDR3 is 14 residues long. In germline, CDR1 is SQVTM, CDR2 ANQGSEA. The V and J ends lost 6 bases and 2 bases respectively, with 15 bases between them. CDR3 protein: CSVGRQAYTDTQYF. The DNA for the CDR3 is TGCAGCGTGGGCCGACAGGCCTACACAGATACGCAGTATTTT.

CDR3 amino acids: CASSYSGMGSYEQYF. In DNA form, the CDR3 reads TGTGCCAGCAGCTATTCGGGGATGGGATCCTACGAGCAGTACTTC. The chain joins TRBV7-2 to TRBJ2-7; a possible D gene is TRBD2 (5 bases). Deletions cut 4 bases from V and 1 base from J, with 14 bases between. Germline V gene data show CDR1 as SGHTA and CDR2 as FQGNSA. The CDR3 has 15 residues.

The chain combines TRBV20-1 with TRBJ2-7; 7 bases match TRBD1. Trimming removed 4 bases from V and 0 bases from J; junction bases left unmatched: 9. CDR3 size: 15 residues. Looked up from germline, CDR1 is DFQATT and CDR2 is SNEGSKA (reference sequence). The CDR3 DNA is TGCAGTGCTAACGACGACAGGGCCCTCTCCTACGAGCAGTACTTC. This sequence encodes CSANDDRALSYEQYF.

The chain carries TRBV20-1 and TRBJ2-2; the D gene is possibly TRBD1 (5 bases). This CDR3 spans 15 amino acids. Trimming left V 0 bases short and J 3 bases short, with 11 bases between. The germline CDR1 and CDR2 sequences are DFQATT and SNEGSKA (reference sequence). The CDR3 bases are TGCAGTGCTAGAGAGGGGCAGGGTTACACCGGGGAGCTGTTTTTT. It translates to CSAREGQGYTGELFF.

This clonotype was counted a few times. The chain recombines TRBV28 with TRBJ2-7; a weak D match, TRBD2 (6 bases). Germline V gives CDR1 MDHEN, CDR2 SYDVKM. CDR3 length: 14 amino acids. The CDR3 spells CASSTGGVSRPMAV. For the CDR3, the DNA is TGTGCCAGCAGCACCGGGGGAGTGTCCCGTCCGATGGCGGTC.

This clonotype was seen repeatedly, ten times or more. Here the CDR3 DNA reads TGTGCCAGCAGCTTAGTAGGCGGGGGACACTCCTACGAGCAGTACTTC. Protein product: CASSLVGGGHSYEQYF. The chain employs TRBV7-9 and TRBJ2-7; D is perhaps TRBD2 (7 bases). The CDR3 is 16 residues long. Deletions cut 1 base from V and 0 bases from J, with 13 bases between. Germline values: CDR1 SEHNR, CDR2 FQNEAQ (reference sequence). Full variable domain (remainder filled in from reference TRBV7-9 and TRBJ2-7): DTGVSQNPRHKITKRGQNVTFRCDPISEHNRLYWYRQTLGQGPEFLTYFQNEAQLEKSRLLSDRFSAERPKGSFSTLEIQRTEQGDSAMYLCASSLVGGGHSYEQYFGPGTRLTVT.

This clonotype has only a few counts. Here the CDR3 DNA reads TGTGCCAGCAGTGTAAGGAATAATGAAAAACTGTTTTTT. It is translated as CASSVRNNEKLFF. This chain links TRBV2 with TRBJ1-4; no reliable D call. Germline values: CDR1 SNHLY, CDR2 FYNNEI. Trimming shortened V by 4 bases and J by 4 bases, and 7 bases separated the two germline ends. The CDR3 is made up of 13 amino acids.

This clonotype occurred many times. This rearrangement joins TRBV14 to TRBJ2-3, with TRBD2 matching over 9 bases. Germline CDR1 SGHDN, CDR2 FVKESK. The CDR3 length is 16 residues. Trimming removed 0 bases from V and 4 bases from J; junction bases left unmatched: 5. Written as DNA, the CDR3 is TGTGCCAGCAGCCAAGATCTTTCTAGCGGGGCAGATACGCAGTATTTT. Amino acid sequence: CASSQDLSSGADTQYF.

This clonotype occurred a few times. CDR3 protein: CASSLGHSDTFSGNTIYF. CDR3 nucleotide sequence: TGTGCCAGCAGCTTAGGCCACTCGGACACATTCTCTGGAAACACCATATATTTT. The genes are TRBV11-2 and TRBJ1-3, with a possible D match to TRBD1 (5 bases). The V gene lost 1 base and the J gene lost 0 bases, with 16 bases spanning the gap. CDR3 length: 18 residues. Germline CDR1 is SGHAT and CDR2 is FQNNGV.

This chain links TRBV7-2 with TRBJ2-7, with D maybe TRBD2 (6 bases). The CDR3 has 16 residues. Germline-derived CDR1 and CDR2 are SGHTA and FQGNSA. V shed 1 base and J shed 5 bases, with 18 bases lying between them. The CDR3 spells CASSLGGGREANEQYF. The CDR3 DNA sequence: TGTGCCAGCAGCTTAGGTGGCGGCAGGGAGGCGAACGAGCAGTACTTC.

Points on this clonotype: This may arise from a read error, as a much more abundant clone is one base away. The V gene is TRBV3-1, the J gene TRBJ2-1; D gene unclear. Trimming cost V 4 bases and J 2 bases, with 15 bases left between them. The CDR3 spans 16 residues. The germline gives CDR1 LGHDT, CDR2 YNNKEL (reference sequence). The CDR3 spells CASSLSPIGPYNEQFF. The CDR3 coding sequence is TGTGCCAGCAGCCTCAGCCCGATAGGTCCCTACAATGAGCAGTTCTTC.

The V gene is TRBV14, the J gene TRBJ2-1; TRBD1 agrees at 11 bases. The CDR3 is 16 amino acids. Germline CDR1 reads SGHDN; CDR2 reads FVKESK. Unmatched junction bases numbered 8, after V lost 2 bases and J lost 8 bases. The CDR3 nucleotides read TGTGCCAGCAGCCAAATTCCGGGACAGGGGGTTTATGAGCAGTTCTTC. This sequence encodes CASSQIPGQGVYEQFF. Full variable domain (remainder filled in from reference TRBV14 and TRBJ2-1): EAGVTQFPSHSVIEKGQTVTLRCDPISGHDNLYWYRRVMGKEIKFLLHFVKESKQDESGMPNNRFLAERTGGTYSTLKVQPAELEDSGVYFCASSQIPGQGVYEQFFGPGTRLTVL.

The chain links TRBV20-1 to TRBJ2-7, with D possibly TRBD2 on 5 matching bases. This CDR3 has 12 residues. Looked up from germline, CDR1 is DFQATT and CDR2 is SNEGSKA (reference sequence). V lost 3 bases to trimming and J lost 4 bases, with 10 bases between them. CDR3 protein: CSASGVRYEQYF. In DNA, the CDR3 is TGCAGTGCTAGCGGGGTTCGTTACGAGCAGTACTTC.

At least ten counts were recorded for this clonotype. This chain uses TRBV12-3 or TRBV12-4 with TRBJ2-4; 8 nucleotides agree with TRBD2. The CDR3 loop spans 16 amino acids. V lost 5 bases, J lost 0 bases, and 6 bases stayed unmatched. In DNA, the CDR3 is TGTGCCAGCAGTCCCCCCCTAGCGGGAGCCAAAAACATTCAGTACTTC. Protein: CASSPPLAGAKNIQYF.